This T cell receptor (beta chain) was recorded in a study of human T cells and chemical hapten exposure. Losses at the gene ends were 2 bases for V and 1 base for J; bases not matched to a gene: 8. Germline CDR1 MDHEN, CDR2 SYDVKM. The CDR3 is 17 residues long. The time point here: patch test 1, 2 weeks after DPC sensitization. The treatment here: therapeutic diphenylcyclopropenone sensitization with weekly scalp DPC. TCRdb recomputed calls from the RACE reads with MiXCR, one row per CDR3 protein. The sample has tens of thousands of distinct CDR3 sequences, about an eighth seen once. Only a few counts were recorded for this clonotype.

The chain carries TRBV28 and TRBJ2-7, with 10 bases identical to TRBD2. Sequenced material: whole blood, taken in connection with sensitization to the hapten diphenylcyclopropenone (DPC). This clonotype was sampled from a woman aged 55-70 years with alopecia areata. Some clones in this sample may be carry-over from other donors' samples. DNA of the CDR3: TGTGCCAGCAGTTTAATAAGGATACTAGCGGGGTCCTACGAGCAGTACTTC. Translating it yields CASSLIRILAGSYEQYF.